What follows describes a single T cell receptor beta chain. The entry originates in a study of OX40 agonist ivuxolimab in advanced cancers. Germline V gene sequence: CDR1 SGHAT, CDR2 FQDESV (reference sequence). Trimming left V 5 bases short and J 6 bases short, with 10 bases between. This CDR3 contains 12 residues. Using immunoSEQ multiplex PCR, the repertoire was profiled, and TCRdb retains in-frame clones only, with some absent. This sample yields about 98,000 clones, of which roughly 89% are seen a single time; approximately 0.5% belongs to the top ten. Sequenced material: CD4+ or CD8+ T cells sorted from blood, taken in a trial of the OX40 agonist ivuxolimab. The TCR was taken from an adult with an advanced solid tumor such as melanoma, head and neck, liver or kidney cancer. This chain links TRBV11-1 with TRBJ1-1; no clear D gene. The CDR3 loop is CASSTKSSEAFF. The DNA of the CDR3 is TGTGCCAGCAGCACAAAGAGCTCTGAAGCTTTCTTT.